The 32 T cell receptor beta chains below were found in one sample sequenced in a study of early stage breast cancer tumors. Data came from immunoSEQ multiplex PCR; TCRdb stores just in-frame clones and leaves some out. The data contain about 14,000 clones, approximately 88% of them singletons. The sequenced sample consisted of normal breast tissue next to the tumor. These TCRs come from a person aged 25 to 39 with breast cancer.

The gene calls are TRBV5-1 and TRBJ2-7; 7 bases line up with TRBD2. This CDR3 is 14 amino acids long. From germline, CDR1 is SGHRS and CDR2 YFSETQ. V lost 6 bases to trimming and J lost 3 bases; unmatched junction nucleotides: 9. The CDR3, as DNA: TGCGCCAGCACCCCCGGACTAGACGTCTACGAGCAGTACTTC. It translates to CASTPGLDVYEQYF.

This clone has just a few counts. The J gene is TRBJ2-7, the V gene TRBV10-1; D unclear. V shed 3 bases and J shed 0 bases, with 9 bases lying between them. There are 14 residues in the CDR3. Germline V gene lookup returns CDR1 WNHNN and CDR2 SYGVQD (reference sequence). The CDR3 DNA follows: TGCGCCAGCAGTGAACGGCTAGACTCCTACGAGCAGTACTTC. Amino acid sequence: CASSERLDSYEQYF.

The chain is built from TRBV29-1 and TRBJ2-1; no clear D gene. Germline assignment: CDR1 SQVTM and CDR2 ANQGSEA. The V end lost 5 bases, the J end lost 7 bases, and 12 bases lay between the germline ends. CDR3 length equals 12 residues. The CDR3 sequence: CSVSPLGNEQFF. Here the CDR3 DNA reads TGCAGCGTTAGTCCCCTCGGAAATGAGCAGTTCTTC.

This chain connects TRBV11-2 to TRBJ2-5; 10 nucleotides match TRBD1. The CDR3 has 16 residues. Germline V gene sequence: CDR1 SGHAT, CDR2 FQNNGV. Unmatched junction bases numbered 5, after V lost 3 bases and J lost 1 base. The CDR3 here is CASSLAGQGSQETQYF. The DNA of the CDR3 is TGTGCCAGCAGCTTGGCGGGACAGGGGAGCCAAGAGACCCAGTACTTC.

V and J are TRBV12-5 and TRBJ1-5; 10 nucleotides align to TRBD1. The V gene's germline CDR1 is LGHNT and CDR2 FRNRAP. The CDR3 has 18 residues. V was clipped by 1 base and J by 5 bases; unmatched bases: 11. The CDR3 nucleotides read TGTGCTAGTGGTTTGGACCCGACAGGGGGCTGGCAACATCAGCCCCAGCATTTT. Translation gives CASGLDPTGGWQHQPQHF.

This sequence joins TRBV4-1 and TRBJ2-4; D call uncertain. Germline CDR1 MGHRA, CDR2 YSYEKL. Trimming stripped 0 bases from V and 8 bases from J, with 5 bases between. The CDR3 consists of 12 residues. As DNA, the CDR3 is TGCGCCAGCAGCCAAGAGGGGTACATTCAGTACTTC. This codes for CASSQEGYIQYF.

The rearrangement uses TRBV7-9 and TRBJ1-2; possibly TRBD1 for D (6 bases). Germline loops: CDR1 SEHNR, CDR2 FQNEAQ (reference sequence). V was trimmed by 1 base and J by 7 bases, leaving 16 bases between them. This CDR3 region has 15 residues. The CDR3 nucleotides are TGTGCCAGCAGCTTAGACAGGGCTGGGTTTCGTGGCTACACCTTC. It specifies CASSLDRAGFRGYTF.

The V call is TRBV7-9, the J call TRBJ2-1, with 7 bases matching TRBD2. The germline V gene has CDR1 SEHNR and CDR2 FQNEAQ (reference sequence). CDR3 size: 12 residues. Germline trimming cut 4 bases from V and 8 bases from J; bases unmatched to any gene: 2. The CDR3, as DNA: TGTGCCAGCAGCTCACTAGCGTATGAGCAGTTCTTC. Translating it yields CASSSLAYEQFF. The whole variable domain, remainder taken from reference TRBV7-9 and TRBJ2-1, is DTGVSQNPRHKITKRGQNVTFRCDPISEHNRLYWYRQTLGQGPEFLTYFQNEAQLEKSRLLSDRFSAERPKGSFSTLEIQRTEQGDSAMYLCASSSLAYEQFFGPGTRLTVL.

Only one count was recorded for this clone. This sequence joins TRBV27 and TRBJ2-3; D is uncertain. Trimming cost V 4 bases and J 2 bases, with 10 bases left between them. The length of the CDR3 is 14 residues. Per germline, CDR1 MNHEY and CDR2 SMNVEV (reference sequence). The CDR3 bases are TGTGCCAGCAGTTATGGTACCAACACAGATACGCAGTATTTT. Translated: CASSYGTNTDTQYF.

This clone was picked up a small number of times. V and J are TRBV14 and TRBJ2-3, with 9 bases matching TRBD2. CDR3 length equals 16 residues. With 6 bases clipped from V and 0 bases from J, the junction kept 7 bases outside the gene matches. The germline V gene encodes CDR1 SGHDN and CDR2 FVKESK. CDR3 sequence reads: CASSLVAGASTDTQYF. For the CDR3, the DNA is TGTGCCAGCAGTTTAGTAGCGGGGGCAAGCACAGATACGCAGTATTTT. The whole variable domain, remainder taken from reference TRBV14 and TRBJ2-3, is EAGVTQFPSHSVIEKGQTVTLRCDPISGHDNLYWYRRVMGKEIKFLLHFVKESKQDESGMPNNRFLAERTGGTYSTLKVQPAELEDSGVYFCASSLVAGASTDTQYFGPGTRLTVL.

In its sample, this clone was seen a few times. The chain joins TRBV5-4 to TRBJ2-1, with TRBD2 matching over 13 bases. Looked up from germline, CDR1 is SGHNT and CDR2 is YYREEE (reference sequence). The CDR3 contains 13 residues. V lost 4 bases to trimming and J lost 10 bases; unmatched junction nucleotides: 2. The CDR3 loop is CASSRGLAGEQFF. The DNA for the CDR3 is TGTGCCAGCAGCAGGGGACTAGCGGGAGAGCAGTTCTTC.

The chain uses TRBV5-6 and TRBJ2-7; D is unclear. V gave up 3 bases and J gave up 4 bases, with 20 bases separating them. This CDR3 spans 16 amino acids. Germline V gene sequence: CDR1 SGHDT, CDR2 YYEEEE. CDR3 DNA sequence: TGTGCCAGCAGCTCCCTCGGGTCCATTCTGGTATACGAGCAGTACTTC. This gives the protein CASSSLGSILVYEQYF.

The J gene is TRBJ2-2, the V gene TRBV9; D not resolved. V shed 4 bases and J shed 5 bases, with 6 bases lying between them. Germline CDR1 SGDLS, CDR2 YYNGEE. CDR3 size: 12 residues. For the CDR3, the DNA is TGTGCCAGCAGCCCCTTTACCGGGGAGCTGTTTTTT. Translated: CASSPFTGELFF.

The chain has TRBV29-1 and TRBJ2-3, with 11 bases that match TRBD2. V lost 6 bases, J lost 0 bases, and 2 bases stayed unmatched. The CDR3 length is 14 residues. The germline V gene has CDR1 SQVTM and CDR2 ANQGSEA. The CDR3 nucleotides read TGCAGCGTGGGACTAGCGGATAGCACAGATACGCAGTATTTT. This translates into CSVGLADSTDTQYF.

The V call is TRBV14, the J call TRBJ1-4, with D unclear. Germline V gene lookup returns CDR1 SGHDN and CDR2 FVKESK. There are 18 residues in the CDR3. The V and J ends lost 1 base and 4 bases respectively, with 19 bases between them. This CDR3 is CASSQGGARRKDNEKLFF. CDR3 in DNA: TGTGCCAGCAGCCAAGGAGGTGCGAGAAGGAAGGATAATGAAAAACTGTTTTTT.

This clone has only one observation. This chain connects TRBV6-1 to TRBJ2-5; no reliable D call. From germline, CDR1 is MNHNS and CDR2 SASEGT. Deletions cut 1 base from V and 0 bases from J, with 3 bases between. The CDR3 loop spans 13 amino acids. CDR3 protein: CASSEGHQETQYF. CDR3 DNA sequence: TGTGCCAGCAGTGAAGGGCACCAAGAGACCCAGTACTTC.

V usage is TRBV7-2 and J usage is TRBJ2-7; TRBD2 might be the D (6 bases). The CDR3 sequence is 15 residues long. The germline V gene encodes CDR1 SGHTA and CDR2 FQGNSA. Trimming took 0 bases from V and 0 from J, leaving 9 bases between them. The CDR3 is CASSLAGGFSYEQYF. CDR3 bases: TGTGCCAGCAGCTTAGCGGGAGGCTTCTCCTACGAGCAGTACTTC.

V gene TRBV13 combines with J gene TRBJ2-5; 11 bases map to TRBD2. The CDR3 extends over 16 amino acids. The ends lost 1 base at V and 1 base at J; junction bases unmatched: 2. Germline values: CDR1 PRHDT, CDR2 FYEKMQ (reference sequence). CDR3 sequence: CASSLELAGAQETQYF. The CDR3 bases are TGTGCCAGCAGCTTAGAACTAGCGGGAGCCCAAGAGACCCAGTACTTC.

The chain is built from TRBV21-1 and TRBJ2-3; TRBD2 is taken as the D call from the table, unchecked against the DNA. TRBV21-1 is marked as a pseudogene. This CDR3 region has 14 residues. CDR3 loop: CASSPWRGTDTQYF. The CDR3 DNA sequence: TGTGCCAGCAGCCCCTGGAGGGGAACAGATACGCAGTATTTT.

The CDR3 loop is CASSPGRGITGELFF. The CDR3 DNA reads TGTGCCAGCAGTCCAGGCAGGGGGATTACCGGGGAGCTGTTTTTT. This chain connects TRBV6-4 to TRBJ2-2; 7 bases align to TRBD1. Per the germline V gene, CDR1 is MRHNA and CDR2 is SNTAGT. V shed 5 bases and J 5 bases; nucleotides not matched to a gene: 8. This CDR3 is 15 amino acids long.

The rearrangement uses TRBV7-9 and TRBJ2-1; TRBD1 agrees at 9 bases. CDR1 and CDR2 (germline): SEHNR, FQNEAQ (reference sequence). This CDR3 is built from 17 residues. V trimming: 5 bases; J trimming: 7 bases; junction bases outside the gene matches: 15. Here the CDR3 DNA reads TGTGCCAGCAGCCCCAGCCTGGGACAGGGAGTTGAGAATGAGCAGTTCTTC. Protein sequence: CASSPSLGQGVENEQFF.

V gene TRBV4-1 combines with J gene TRBJ2-5; D not certain. Between the trimmed V and J ends, which lost 4 bases and 3 bases, there was a span of 21 bases. The CDR3 loop spans 17 amino acids. In germline, CDR1 is MGHRA, CDR2 YSYEKL. The CDR3 DNA reads as TGCGCCAGCAGCCGATTCCTTTTGATAGGGCCAGAAGAGACCCAGTACTTC. It yields the protein CASSRFLLIGPEETQYF.

V gene TRBV6-1 combines with J gene TRBJ1-3; D is uncertain. Trimming pared 2 bases from V and 7 bases from J, leaving 6 bases between. CDR1 and CDR2 (germline): MNHNS, SASEGT. The CDR3 runs 12 residues. Here the CDR3 DNA reads TGTGCCAGCAGTGAAACACGTAACACCATATATTTT. Amino acid sequence: CASSETRNTIYF.

J is TRBJ2-7 and V is TRBV30; D tentatively fits TRBD1 or TRBD2 (6 bases each). CDR3 length: 13 amino acids. CDR1 GTSNPN and CDR2 SVGIG come from the germline V gene (reference sequence). Trimming removed 4 bases at V and 2 bases at J, with 12 bases between. This CDR3 reads CAWTTGGTYEQYF. In DNA form, the CDR3 reads TGTGCCTGGACGACAGGAGGGACCTACGAGCAGTACTTC.

The genes are TRBV6-1 and TRBJ2-7; 8 bases are a match to TRBD1. The CDR3 length is 17 residues. CDR1 MNHNS and CDR2 SASEGT come from the germline V gene. V lost 2 bases and J lost 3; bases outside the gene matches: 12. CDR3 loop: CASSEKWMTGDVYEQYF. CDR3 nucleotide sequence: TGTGCCAGCAGTGAAAAATGGATGACAGGGGACGTCTACGAGCAGTACTTC.

The chain couples TRBV6-1 to TRBJ1-3; weak D call: TRBD1 (6 bases). The germline V and J ends were trimmed by 3 bases and 3 bases, with 9 bases remaining between them. This CDR3 has 14 amino acids. Per germline, CDR1 MNHNS and CDR2 SASEGT. The CDR3 region is CASSEGARGNTIYF. DNA of the CDR3: TGTGCCAGCAGTGAGGGGGCGCGTGGAAACACCATATATTTT.

The chain has TRBV5-4 and TRBJ2-3, with 16 bases aligning to TRBD2. The CDR3 extends over 17 amino acids. Germline CDR1 is SGHNT and CDR2 is YYREEE (reference sequence). The junction had 3 bases not matched to a gene; V was cut back by 3 bases and J by 2 bases. The CDR3 bases are TGTGCCAGCAGCTCGGGACTAGCGGGAGGGCCCACAGATACGCAGTATTTT. Amino acid sequence: CASSSGLAGGPTDTQYF.

This chain connects TRBV4-2 to TRBJ2-6; a weak D match, TRBD1 (6 bases). The CDR3 sequence is 16 residues long. Germline CDR1 is LGHNA and CDR2 is YNFKEQ. Trimming took 0 bases from V and 2 from J, leaving 8 bases between them. CDR3 in amino acids: CASSQDKGAGANVLTF. In DNA, the CDR3 is TGTGCCAGCAGCCAAGATAAGGGGGCTGGGGCCAACGTCCTGACTTTC.

A few counts support this clone. The rearrangement joins TRBV7-9 to TRBJ2-7; 7 bases line up with TRBD2. J lost 1 base, V lost 5 bases, and 8 bases had no gene match. Germline V gene data show CDR1 as SEHNR and CDR2 as FQNEAQ (reference sequence). The CDR3 length is 15 residues. In DNA, the CDR3 is TGTGCCAGCAGCCAGACTAGCTGGGTTTCCTACGAGCAGTACTTC. This gives the protein CASSQTSWVSYEQYF.

The chain couples TRBV7-7 to TRBJ2-5; 11 positions match TRBD2. Unmatched junction bases numbered 2, after V lost 3 bases and J lost 2 bases. The V gene's germline CDR1 is SSHAT and CDR2 FNYEAQ (reference sequence). The CDR3 is made up of 15 amino acids. The CDR3 region is CASSLGLAEQETQYF. CDR3 sequence (DNA): TGTGCCAGCAGCTTGGGACTAGCGGAACAAGAGACCCAGTACTTC.

This clone was recorded once. The chain employs TRBV6-6 and TRBJ1-5; TRBD1 matches at 7 bases. J lost 0 bases, V lost 6 bases, and 5 bases had no gene match. The CDR3 totals 15 residues. Germline V gene sequence: CDR1 MNHNY, CDR2 SVGAGI (reference sequence). The CDR3 is CASRRDRNSNQPQHF. In nucleotides, the CDR3 is TGTGCCAGCAGACGGGACAGAAATAGCAATCAGCCCCAGCATTTT.

V usage is TRBV6-5 and J usage is TRBJ2-7; D possibly corresponds to TRBD2 (6 bases). Germline V gene lookup returns CDR1 MNHEY and CDR2 SVGAGI. Between the trimmed V and J ends, which lost 1 base and 0 bases, there was a span of 7 bases. CDR3 length: 14 amino acids. DNA for the CDR3: TGTGCCAGCAGTTACTTTAGCGGCTCCTACGAGCAGTACTTC. It yields the protein CASSYFSGSYEQYF.